Shown below are 10 T cell receptor beta chains from a single sample sequenced in a study of blood T cell repertoires in COVID-19 (dated by TCRdb to about 2020). Library generation was performed with the immunoSEQ multiplex PCR assay. The immuneACCESS repertoire file appears here via TCRdb, limited to in-frame rearrangements. These files lack a portion of the clones; in checked studies, under half of the deficit traces to unresolved V genes, and the cause of the others is not known. In this sample the table shows around 140,000 clones, roughly three quarters of which occur a single time. 1.5% to 2% of the sample is in the top ten clones. Specimen: peripheral blood. The receptors come from a woman between 65 and 79 years old with acute or convalescent COVID-19.

The J gene is TRBJ2-4, the V gene TRBV6-1; TRBD1 agrees at 8 bases. Per germline, CDR1 MNHNS and CDR2 SASEGT. The junction had 1 base not matched to a gene; V was cut back by 2 bases and J by 10 bases. This CDR3 has 12 residues. For the CDR3, the DNA is TGTGCCAGCAGTGAAACAGGGGGAATTCAGTACTTC. This translates into CASSETGGIQYF.

The rearrangement links TRBV4-1 to TRBJ1-2, with D uncertain. Germline V gene data show CDR1 as MGHRA and CDR2 as YSYEKL. This CDR3 has 11 amino acids. V shed 1 base and J shed 8 bases, with 5 bases lying between them. DNA for the CDR3: TGCGCCAGCAGCCAAGCCGGGGGCTACACCTTC. It yields the protein CASSQAGGYTF.

J is TRBJ2-5 and V is TRBV7-2; possibly TRBD2 for D (6 bases). Germline-derived CDR1 and CDR2 are SGHTA and FQGNSA. The V end was cut by 7 bases, the J end by 4 bases, with 19 bases between. The CDR3 covers 15 residues. The CDR3 spells CASNSQGGPRETQYF. Written as DNA, the CDR3 is TGTGCCAGCAACTCCCAGGGAGGCCCTCGAGAGACCCAGTACTTC.

This chain joins TRBV7-2 and TRBJ2-7; D perhaps matches TRBD2 (6 bases). This CDR3 spans 15 amino acids. From germline, CDR1 is SGHTA and CDR2 FQGNSA. The V end lost 1 base, the J end lost 3 bases, and 13 bases lay between the germline ends. The DNA of the CDR3 is TGTGCCAGCAGCTTAGTGGGGGGTCCCAACTACGAGCAGTACTTC. It encodes CASSLVGGPNYEQYF.

This clone was recorded only once. The chain employs TRBV4-2 and TRBJ2-7; TRBD2 matches at 9 bases. This CDR3 comprises 14 residues. Germline CDR1 and CDR2: LGHNA and YNFKEQ. Losses at the gene ends were 0 bases for V and 7 bases for J; bases not matched to a gene: 4. The chain's CDR3 is CASSQELSGREQYF. The DNA for the CDR3 is TGTGCCAGCAGCCAAGAGCTGAGCGGGAGGGAGCAGTACTTC.

Only a few counts were recorded for this clone. The genes are TRBV14 and TRBJ2-7; 9 nucleotides align to TRBD2. The CDR3 extends over 17 amino acids. V shed 0 bases, J shed 6 bases, and the junction held 12 bases outside the gene matches. Germline assignment: CDR1 SGHDN and CDR2 FVKESK. The CDR3 DNA reads as TGTGCCAGCAGCCAAGAGGCTAGCGGCCTAGCGGGGACCGAGCAGTACTTC. This translates into CASSQEASGLAGTEQYF.

This chain joins TRBV3-1 (or the pseudogene TRBV3-2) and TRBJ2-2, with 8 bases that match TRBD2. The CDR3 is 16 residues long. Germline-derived CDR1 and CDR2 are LGHDT and YNNKEL (reference sequence). V was pared by 4 bases and J by 0 bases, with 4 bases of the junction left unmatched. The DNA for the CDR3 is TGTGCCAGCAGCCGTACTAGCGGTGCGAACACCGGGGAGCTGTTTTTT. Translation gives CASSRTSGANTGELFF.

V usage is TRBV11-2 and J usage is TRBJ1-1; possibly TRBD1 for D (5 bases). CDR1 SGHAT and CDR2 FQNNGV come from the germline V gene. This CDR3 has 17 amino acids. Deletions cut 1 base from V and 0 bases from J, with 15 bases between. The CDR3 spells CASSLVMTDSMNTEAFF. For the CDR3, the DNA is TGTGCCAGCAGCTTAGTGATGACAGACAGTATGAACACTGAAGCTTTCTTT.

The chain is built from TRBV12-3 or TRBV12-4 and TRBJ1-1, with D possibly being TRBD1 (5 bases). The CDR3 runs to 12 residues. V was shortened by 2 bases and J by 8 bases, with 9 bases between the two germline ends. In DNA form, the CDR3 reads TGTGCCAGCAGTTTATTGACAGCGGAAGCTTTCTTT. Translated, it gives CASSLLTAEAFF.

The genes are TRBV4-3 and TRBJ1-1; D remains ambiguous. In germline, CDR1 is LGHNA, CDR2 YSLEER. V lost 1 base, J lost 0 bases, and 9 bases lay in between. This CDR3 has 15 residues. CDR3 in amino acids: CASSQGRLMNTEAFF. The CDR3 nucleotides read TGCGCCAGCAGCCAAGGAAGACTTATGAACACTGAAGCTTTCTTT.